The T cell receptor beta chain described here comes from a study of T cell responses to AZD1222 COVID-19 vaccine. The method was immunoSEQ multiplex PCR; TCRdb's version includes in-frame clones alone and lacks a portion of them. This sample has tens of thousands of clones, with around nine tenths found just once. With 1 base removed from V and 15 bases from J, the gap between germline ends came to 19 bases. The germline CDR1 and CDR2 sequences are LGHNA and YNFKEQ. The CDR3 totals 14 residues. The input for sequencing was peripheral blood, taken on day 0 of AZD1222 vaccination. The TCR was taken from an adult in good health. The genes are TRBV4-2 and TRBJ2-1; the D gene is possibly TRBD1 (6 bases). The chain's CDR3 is CASSQVGDIGARFF. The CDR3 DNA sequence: TGTGCCAGCAGCCAAGTCGGGGACATAGGAGCAAGGTTCTTC.